A selection of T cell receptor beta chains follows, all from one sample in a study of T cells in Graves' hyperthyroidism and ophthalmopathy. TCRdb independently ran MiXCR on the multiplex PCR reads; one entry per CDR3 protein. The sample shows fewer than 750,000 distinct CDR3 sequences, roughly 15% of them seen only once. The material sequenced was blood. The source of these receptors is a woman aged 40-49 years with Graves' ophthalmopathy. Both conserved end residues are part of each CDR3. The D gene is left open where the match is weak. Expanded clones are given a class, and other clones once, few, many or no size at all.

V gene	D gene	J gene	clone size	CDR3 protein	CDR3 DNA
TRBV11-2	.	TRBJ2-2	many	CASSFLFANTGELFF	TGTGCCAGCAGCTTCCTTTTCGCGAACACCGGGGAGCTGTTTTTT
TRBV19	.	TRBJ1-1	.	CASSNTRGSEAFF	TGTGCCAGTAGTAACACACGGGGCTCTGAAGCTTTCTTT
TRBV20-1	TRBD2	TRBJ2-7	few	CSARELAISYEQYF	TGCAGTGCTAGGGAACTAGCGATCTCCTACGAGCAGTACTTC
TRBV27	TRBD1	TRBJ2-5	many	CASRKTTGEETQYF	TGTGCCAGCAGAAAAACTACAGGGGAAGAGACCCAGTACTTC
TRBV28	.	TRBJ2-7	many	CASSGGRSYEQYF	TGTGCCAGCAGTGGGGGCAGGTCCTACGAGCAGTACTTC
TRBV6-2/TRBV6-3	.	TRBJ2-7	.	CASGATYEQYF	TGTGCCAGTGGGGCCACCTACGAGCAGTACTTC
TRBV6-2/TRBV6-3	TRBD2	TRBJ2-7	many	CASTPLAGGTYEQYF	TGTGCCAGCACCCCACTAGCGGGAGGGACCTACGAGCAGTACTTC
TRBV10-3	TRBD1	TRBJ1-5	many	CAISESTGVESNQPQHF	TGTGCCATCAGTGAGTCAACAGGGGTGGAGAGCAATCAGCCCCAGCATTTT
TRBV12-3/TRBV12-4	.	TRBJ2-7	many	CASSRQGGDREQYF	TGTGCCAGCAGTCGCCAAGGGGGGGACCGGGAGCAGTACTTC
TRBV7-2	.	TRBJ2-7	many	CASSADPSSYEQYF	TGTGCCAGCAGCGCGGACCCGAGCTCCTACGAGCAGTACTTC
TRBV6-1	.	TRBJ2-7	few	CASRSIQGYEQHF	TGTGCCAGCAGATCGATCCAGGGGTACGAGCAGCACTTC
TRBV7-2	.	TRBJ1-2	many	CASREIVGYTF	TGTGCCAGCAGGGAGATCGTTGGCTACACCTTC
TRBV11-3	.	TRBJ2-7	once	CASSSGDRATYEQYF	TGTGCCAGCAGTAGCGGGGACAGAGCGACCTACGAGCAGTACTTC
TRBV11-2	.	TRBJ2-2	few	CAGSLVQAGQSWSTRELFF	TGTGCCGGCAGCTTAGTCCAGGCTGGGCAGTCCTGGTCCACCCGGGAGCTGTTTTTT
TRBV18	TRBD1	TRBJ2-4	.	CASSPLEGGYAKNIQYF	TGTGCCAGCTCACCACTGGAAGGGGGCTATGCCAAAAACATTCAGTACTTC
TRBV3-1	TRBD2	TRBJ2-2	few	CASSQVAGGNTGELFF	TGTGCCAGCAGCCAAGTAGCGGGAGGGAACACCGGGGAGCTGTTTTTT
TRBV11-2	TRBD1	TRBJ2-7	few	CASSTTGTHEQYF	TGTGCCAGCAGCACGACAGGGACGCACGAGCAGTACTTC
TRBV20-1	.	TRBJ2-7	many	CSAKSSPYEQYF	TGCAGTGCGAAAAGCAGTCCCTACGAGCAGTACTTC
TRBV6-1	.	TRBJ1-5	many	CASSPGDSNQPQHF	TGTGCCAGCAGTCCGGGGGATAGCAATCAGCCCCAGCATTTT
TRBV29-1	.	TRBJ2-3	.	CSVEWGTDTQYF	TGCAGCGTTGAATGGGGGACAGATACGCAGTATTTT
TRBV6-2/TRBV6-3	.	TRBJ1-1	many	CASSYPADSEAFF	TGTGCCAGCAGTTACCCTGCTGACAGTGAAGCTTTCTTT
TRBV11-2	TRBD1	TRBJ1-2	many	CASSSGTVSYGYTF	TGTGCCAGCAGCTCAGGGACAGTCAGCTATGGCTACACCTTC
TRBV28	TRBD2	TRBJ2-7	many	CASSKRLAALLGSYEQYF	TGTGCCAGCAGTAAAAGACTAGCGGCCCTCCTTGGCTCCTACGAGCAGTACTTC
TRBV19	.	TRBJ1-2	many	CASSIGTGIYANYGYTF	TGTGCCAGTAGTATAGGAACAGGGATATATGCTAACTATGGCTACACCTTC
TRBV7-8	.	TRBJ2-7	many	CASSPDPNYEQYF	TGTGCCAGCAGCCCGGACCCTAATTACGAGCAGTACTTC